A selection of T cell receptor beta chains follows, all from one sample in a study of beta chain features in type 1 diabetes. Sequencing used immunoSEQ multiplex PCR; TCRdb keeps in-frame clones, though not all of them. Among about 740,000 clones, around an eighth were seen once, and the ten largest hold about 0.02%. The sequencing input was naive CD4+ T cells from blood. All receptors come from a man between 18 and 35 years old with type 1 diabetes. CDR3s include the opening cysteine and the closing phenylalanine or tryptophan.

j_call v_call cdr3_aa
TRBJ2-1 TRBV4-1 CASSQGNSGGVYNEQFF
TRBJ2-7 TRBV6-6 CASSYQPPGNSYEQYF
TRBJ1-1 TRBV9 CASSAPRGTEAFF
TRBJ2-7 TRBV27 CASSLSDLYEQYF
TRBJ2-7 TRBV7-9 CASSLAGRDYEQYF
TRBJ2-7 TRBV6-1 CASSLKTVSYEQYF
TRBJ2-1 TRBV6-6 CATAGFEQFF
TRBJ2-7 TRBV2 CASSATKVGEQYF
TRBJ2-3 TRBV6-5 CASKRDSTDTQYF
TRBJ1-1 TRBV15 CATSRAAGQGNTEAFF
TRBJ2-5 TRBV29-1 CSVARQGTETQYF
TRBJ2-1 TRBV11-3 CASSFEQLVNEQFF
TRBJ1-2 TRBV27 CASSAGQGNYYGYTF
TRBJ1-1 TRBV28 CASSGVGLAIEAFF
TRBJ2-7 TRBV10-3 CAISGWGGTEKGYEQYF
TRBJ1-2 TRBV2 CASTSVGGYTF
TRBJ1-4 TRBV30 CAGANEKLFF
TRBJ2-7 TRBV5-1 CASSGSYEQYF
TRBJ1-3 TRBV5-5 CASSQRFGGNTIYF
TRBJ1-5 TRBV30 CAWNPGGNQPQHF
TRBJ1-1 TRBV13 CASSLENTEAFF
TRBJ2-1 TRBV28 CASITYRGDEQFF
TRBJ2-5 TRBV5-4 CASRVIAVEETQYF
TRBJ2-3 TRBV28 CASSLASGSDTQYF
TRBJ1-1 TRBV11-2 CASSSHLGRIDEAFF
TRBJ2-3 TRBV4-2 CASSQERDTQYF
TRBJ2-7 TRBV15 CATSRDWQGREQYF
TRBJ1-1 TRBV13 CASSFVRGREAFF
TRBJ1-1 TRBV2 CASSGGTGTGNTEAFF